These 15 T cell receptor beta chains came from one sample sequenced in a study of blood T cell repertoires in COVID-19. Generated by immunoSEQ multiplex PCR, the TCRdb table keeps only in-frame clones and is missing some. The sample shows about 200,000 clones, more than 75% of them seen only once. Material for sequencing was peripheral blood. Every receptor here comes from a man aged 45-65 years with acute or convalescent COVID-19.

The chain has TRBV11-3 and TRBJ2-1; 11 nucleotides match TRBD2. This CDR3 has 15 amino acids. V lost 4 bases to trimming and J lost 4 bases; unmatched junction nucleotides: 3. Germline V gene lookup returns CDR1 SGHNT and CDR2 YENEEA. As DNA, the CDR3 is TGTGCCAGCAGCTCCGTAGCGGGGGGGTACAATGAGCAGTTCTTC. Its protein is CASSSVAGGYNEQFF.

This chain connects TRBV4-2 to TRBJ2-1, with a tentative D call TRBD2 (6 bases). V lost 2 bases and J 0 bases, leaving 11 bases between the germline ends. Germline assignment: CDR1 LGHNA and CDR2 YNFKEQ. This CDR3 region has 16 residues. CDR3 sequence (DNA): TGTGCCAGCAGCCAACCGGACGGGAGCTCCTACAATGAGCAGTTCTTC. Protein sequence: CASSQPDGSSYNEQFF.

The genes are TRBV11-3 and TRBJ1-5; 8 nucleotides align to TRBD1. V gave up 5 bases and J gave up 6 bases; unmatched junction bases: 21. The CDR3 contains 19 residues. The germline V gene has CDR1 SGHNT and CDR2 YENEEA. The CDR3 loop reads CASSPPRDLGQGAAQPQHF. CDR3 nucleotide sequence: TGTGCCAGCAGCCCGCCCCGGGATCTGGGGCAGGGGGCCGCTCAGCCCCAGCATTTT.

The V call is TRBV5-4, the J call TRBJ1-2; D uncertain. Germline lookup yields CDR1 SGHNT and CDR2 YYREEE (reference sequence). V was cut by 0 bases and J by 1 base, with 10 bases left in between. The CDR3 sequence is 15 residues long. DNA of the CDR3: TGTGCCAGCAGCTTGGACGCGGGCGGTAACTATGGCTACACCTTC. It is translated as CASSLDAGGNYGYTF.

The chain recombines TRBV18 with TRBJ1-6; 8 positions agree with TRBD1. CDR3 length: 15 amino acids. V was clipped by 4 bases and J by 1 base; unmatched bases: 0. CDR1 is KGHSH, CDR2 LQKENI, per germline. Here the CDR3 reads CASSRDRSYNSPLHF. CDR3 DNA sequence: TGTGCCAGCTCACGGGACAGGTCCTATAATTCACCCCTCCACTTT. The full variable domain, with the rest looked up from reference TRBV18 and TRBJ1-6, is NAGVMQNPRHLVRRRGQEARLRCSPMKGHSHVYWYRQLPEEGLKFMVYLQKENIIDESGMPKERFSAEFPKEGPSILRIQQVVRGDSAAYFCASSRDRSYNSPLHFGNGTRLTVT.

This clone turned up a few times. CDR3 in DNA: TGTGCCAGCAGCGCCCTGGCGACAGGGGGCAGAGATACGCAGTATTTT. Amino acids: CASSALATGGRDTQYF. The J gene is TRBJ2-3, the V gene TRBV7-9, with 10 bases lining up with TRBD1. Germline V gives CDR1 SEHNR, CDR2 FQNEAQ (reference sequence). The CDR3 totals 16 residues. Germline trimming cut 5 bases from V and 5 bases from J; bases unmatched to any gene: 10.

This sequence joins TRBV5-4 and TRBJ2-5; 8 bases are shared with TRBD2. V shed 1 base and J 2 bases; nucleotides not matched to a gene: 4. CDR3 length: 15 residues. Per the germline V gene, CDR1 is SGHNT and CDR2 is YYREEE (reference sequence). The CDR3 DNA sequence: TGTGCCAGCAGCTTGCCAGCGGGGGTTCAAGAGACCCAGTACTTC. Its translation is CASSLPAGVQETQYF.

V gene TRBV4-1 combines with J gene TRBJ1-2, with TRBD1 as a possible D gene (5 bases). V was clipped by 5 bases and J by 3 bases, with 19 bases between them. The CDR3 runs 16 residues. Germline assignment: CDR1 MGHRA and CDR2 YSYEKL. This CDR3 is CASSTQATTVYYGYTF. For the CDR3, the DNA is TGCGCCAGCAGCACACAGGCCACGACGGTGTACTATGGCTACACCTTC.

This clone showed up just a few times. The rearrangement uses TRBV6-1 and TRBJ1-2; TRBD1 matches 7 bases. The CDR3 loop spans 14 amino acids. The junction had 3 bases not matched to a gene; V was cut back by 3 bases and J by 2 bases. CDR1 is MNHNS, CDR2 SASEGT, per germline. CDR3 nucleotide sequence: TGTGCCAGCAGTGAGACAGGGTTGAACTATGGCTACACCTTC. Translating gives CASSETGLNYGYTF.

The DNA of the CDR3 is TGTGCCAGCAGCTACGGGGGACTGCCTGGCACAGATACGCAGTATTTT. It encodes CASSYGGLPGTDTQYF. This chain connects TRBV5-5 to TRBJ2-3; TRBD2 is a possible D gene (6 bases). Germline V gene lookup returns CDR1 SGHKS and CDR2 YYEKEE (reference sequence). Trimming took 3 bases from V and 1 from J, leaving 15 bases between them. There are 16 residues in the CDR3. The variable domain in full, with the rest retrieved from reference TRBV5-5 and TRBJ2-3, is DAGVTQSPTHLIKTRGQQVTLRCSPISGHKSVSWYQQVLGQGPQFIFQYYEKEERGRGNFPDRFSARQFPNYSSELNVNALLLGDSALYLCASSYGGLPGTDTQYFGPGTRLTVL.

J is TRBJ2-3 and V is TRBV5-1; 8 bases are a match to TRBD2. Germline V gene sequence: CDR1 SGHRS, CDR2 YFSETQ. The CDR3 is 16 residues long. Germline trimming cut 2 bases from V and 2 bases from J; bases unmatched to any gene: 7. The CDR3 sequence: CASSLGNSGATDTQYF. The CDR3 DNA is TGCGCCAGCAGCTTAGGCAATAGCGGGGCCACAGATACGCAGTATTTT.

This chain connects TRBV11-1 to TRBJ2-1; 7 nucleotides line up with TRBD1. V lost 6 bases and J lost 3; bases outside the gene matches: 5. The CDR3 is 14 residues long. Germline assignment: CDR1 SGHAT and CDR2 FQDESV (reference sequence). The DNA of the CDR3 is TGTGCCAGCAGTCTCAGGGGGAACTACAATGAGCAGTTCTTC. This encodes CASSLRGNYNEQFF.

Here the CDR3 reads CASARQGTSYEQYF. CDR3 in DNA: TGTGCCAGCGCACGACAGGGGACGTCCTACGAGCAGTACTTC. The chain carries TRBV2 and TRBJ2-7; 8 bases are a match to TRBD1. The germline CDR1 and CDR2 sequences are SNHLY and FYNNEI. The CDR3 length is 14 residues. After removal of 8 bases from V and 1 base from J, the junction contained 7 bases not matched to a gene.

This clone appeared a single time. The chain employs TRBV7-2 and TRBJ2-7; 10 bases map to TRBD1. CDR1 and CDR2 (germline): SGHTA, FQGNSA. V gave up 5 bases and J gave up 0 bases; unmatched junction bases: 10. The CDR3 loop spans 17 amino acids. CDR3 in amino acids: CASSAPGQGKRSYEQYF. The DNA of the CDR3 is TGTGCCAGCAGCGCTCCGGGACAGGGGAAGCGCTCCTACGAGCAGTACTTC.

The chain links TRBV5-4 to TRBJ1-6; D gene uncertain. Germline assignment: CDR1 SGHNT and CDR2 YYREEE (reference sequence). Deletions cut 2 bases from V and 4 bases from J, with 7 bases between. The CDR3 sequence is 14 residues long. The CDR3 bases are TGTGCCAGCAGCTTATGGGAGTATAATTCACCCCTCCACTTT. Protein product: CASSLWEYNSPLHF.